Shown below are 13 T cell receptor beta chains from a single sample sequenced in a study of blood T cell repertoires in COVID-19 (dated by TCRdb to 2018 to 2021). The method was the immunoSEQ multiplex PCR assay. The clones in this table, taken by TCRdb from immuneACCESS, are in-frame only. Not every clone is retained; where verified, under half of the shortfall comes from an unresolved V gene, and the cause of the rest is unknown. This sample has 200,000 to 300,000 clones in its table, and about nine tenths of those were observed once. Approximately 3.3% of the sample is in the top ten clones. The sample consisted of peripheral blood. These receptors were taken from a woman aged 40 to 50 with acute or convalescent COVID-19.

This rearrangement joins TRBV7-8 to TRBJ1-1; possibly TRBD1 for D (5 bases). Trimming removed 6 bases at V and 5 bases at J, with 16 bases between. The germline gives CDR1 SGHVS, CDR2 FQNEAQ. The CDR3 contains 14 residues. This CDR3 reads CASSADWTRTEAFF. CDR3 DNA: TGTGCCAGCAGTGCTGACTGGACAAGAACTGAAGCTTTCTTT. The full variable domain, in which reference TRBV7-8 and TRBJ1-1 provide the parts outside the CDR3, is GAGVSQSPRYKVAKRGQDVALRCDPISGHVSLFWYQQALGQGPEFLTYFQNEAQLDKSGLPSDRFFAERPEGSVSTLKIQRTQQEDSAVYLCASSADWTRTEAFFGQGTRLTVV.

The chain couples TRBV5-1 to TRBJ1-6; TRBD1 aligns across 10 bases. Unmatched junction bases numbered 7, after V lost 3 bases and J lost 7 bases. The CDR3 consists of 16 residues. The V gene's germline CDR1 is SGHRS and CDR2 YFSETQ. The CDR3 DNA reads as TGCGCCAGCAGCTCGGCCGGGACAGGGGACAATTCACCCCTCCACTTT. Protein: CASSSAGTGDNSPLHF.

This clone appeared once. The chain recombines TRBV6-5 with TRBJ1-2; unclear D gene. Germline CDR1 and CDR2: MNHEY and SVGAGI. Trimming cost V 6 bases and J 7 bases, with 12 bases left between them. CDR3 length: 12 amino acids. This CDR3 reads CASRPGESGYTF. As DNA, the CDR3 is TGTGCCAGCAGACCCGGGGAGTCTGGCTACACCTTC.

There are a few counts of this clone. The rearrangement links TRBV5-5 to TRBJ2-7, with TRBD1 matching over 9 bases. CDR1 is SGHKS, CDR2 YYEKEE, per germline (reference sequence). The V segment lost 3 bases and the J segment 7 bases; nucleotides outside the gene matches: 8. The CDR3 totals 14 residues. The CDR3 DNA reads as TGTGCCAGCAGCTGGGGACAGGGTGCGAGGGAGCAGTACGTC. This sequence encodes CASSWGQGAREQYV.

This chain joins TRBV11-3 and TRBJ2-1; tentatively, D is TRBD2 (5 bases). This CDR3 comprises 16 residues. Germline CDR1 SGHNT, CDR2 YENEEA. The germline V and J ends were trimmed by 3 bases and 0 bases, with 12 bases remaining between them. CDR3 DNA sequence: TGTGCCAGCAGCTTCGGAGGTCGTTTCTCCTACAATGAGCAGTTCTTC. This codes for CASSFGGRFSYNEQFF.

On this clone itself: The same CDR3 can be traced to other DNA sequences in this sample. The V and J genes are TRBV19 and TRBJ1-5, with 8 bases lining up with TRBD1. In germline, CDR1 is LNHDA, CDR2 SQIVND (reference sequence). With 7 bases clipped from V and 8 bases from J, the junction kept 13 bases outside the gene matches. The CDR3 is made up of 15 amino acids. CDR3 DNA: TGTGCCAGTAACGCGGGACAGGTGAGGATGAAGCCCCAGCATTTT. As protein: CASNAGQVRMKPQHF.

The V gene is TRBV3-1 (or the pseudogene TRBV3-2), the J gene TRBJ1-1, with 12 bases matching TRBD1. Germline-derived CDR1 and CDR2 are LGHDT and YNNKEL (reference sequence). The CDR3 is made up of 18 amino acids. J was trimmed by 0 bases and V by 4 bases; bases with no gene match: 9. CDR3 region: CASSPAGTGGLVNTEAFF. CDR3 sequence (DNA): TGTGCCAGCAGCCCAGCCGGGACAGGGGGCCTTGTGAACACTGAAGCTTTCTTT.

The chain recombines TRBV18 with TRBJ2-3, with 7 nucleotides matching TRBD2. The CDR3 loop spans 15 amino acids. V trimming: 0 bases; J trimming: 8 bases; junction bases outside the gene matches: 8. Germline loops: CDR1 KGHSH, CDR2 LQKENI. Here the CDR3 DNA reads TGTGCCAGCTCACCACCACAGCGGGGCTTCGGTACGCAGTATTTT. It codes for CASSPPQRGFGTQYF.

The chain has TRBV28 and TRBJ1-2; 10 nucleotides line up with TRBD1. This CDR3 has 15 residues. In germline, CDR1 is MDHEN, CDR2 SYDVKM. J gave up 3 bases and V 6 bases, and 7 bases lay outside the gene matches. The CDR3 protein is CASSRDRGGDYGYTF. CDR3 nucleotide sequence: TGTGCCAGCAGCCGGGACAGGGGAGGCGACTATGGCTACACCTTC.

CDR3 bases: TGTGCCAGCTCGAAACAGGGAACCGGCTACGAGCAGTACGTC. It codes for CASSKQGTGYEQYV. V is TRBV18 and J is TRBJ2-7, with D maybe TRBD1 (6 bases). This CDR3 spans 14 amino acids. Trimming took off 6 bases at V and 3 bases at J, with 15 bases between the two ends. Germline-derived CDR1 and CDR2 are KGHSH and LQKENI.

V gene TRBV12-3 or TRBV12-4 combines with J gene TRBJ1-1; unclear D gene. V was shortened by 3 bases and J by 8 bases, with 10 bases between the two germline ends. This CDR3 spans 12 amino acids. CDR3 sequence: CASSFRGGEAFF. In DNA form, the CDR3 reads TGTGCCAGCAGTTTCCGAGGAGGAGAAGCTTTCTTT.

The gene calls are TRBV2 and TRBJ1-1; 8 bases agree with TRBD1. V was clipped by 7 bases and J by 5 bases; unmatched bases: 3. The CDR3 loop spans 12 amino acids. CDR1 SNHLY and CDR2 FYNNEI come from the germline V gene. The CDR3 spells CASNRGGTEAFF. The DNA of the CDR3 is TGTGCCAGCAACAGGGGGGGGACTGAAGCTTTCTTT.

V usage is TRBV29-1 and J usage is TRBJ1-2; 7 bases are shared with TRBD1. V lost 7 bases, J lost 8 bases, and 7 bases stayed unmatched. The CDR3 has 11 residues. Germline V lookup: CDR1 SQVTM, CDR2 ANQGSEA. The DNA for the CDR3 is TGCAGCGCTGACAGGGTAGGAGGCTACACCTTC. Translation gives CSADRVGGYTF.